One sample yielded the 14 T cell receptor beta chains listed below, sequenced in a study of blood T cell repertoires in COVID-19. TCRdb's table, derived via immunoSEQ multiplex PCR, lists solely in-frame clones and lacks some. The sample carries fewer than 200,000 clones, roughly 85% recorded once. The sequenced sample consisted of peripheral blood. These receptors were collected from a man between 40 and 49 years old with acute or convalescent COVID-19.

J is TRBJ2-5 and V is TRBV19; 10 bases align to TRBD2. The germline V gene encodes CDR1 LNHDA and CDR2 SQIVND (reference sequence). The CDR3 runs 16 residues. V shed 4 bases, J shed 3 bases, and the junction held 8 bases outside the gene matches. The CDR3, as DNA: TGTGCCAGTAGTAGGTCCGGGACTAGCGTTAAAGAGACCCAGTACTTC. It encodes CASSRSGTSVKETQYF.

The chain joins TRBV9 to TRBJ2-7; 10 bases fit TRBD2. Germline assignment: CDR1 SGDLS and CDR2 YYNGEE. This CDR3 is 14 amino acids long. V shed 2 bases and J 4 bases; nucleotides not matched to a gene: 3. The DNA of the CDR3 is TGTGCCAGCAGCGTGGGACTAGCGAAATACGAGCAGTACTTC. It codes for CASSVGLAKYEQYF.

The chain joins TRBV6-2 or TRBV6-3 to TRBJ2-2, with D maybe TRBD1 (5 bases). Deletions cut 2 bases from V and 7 bases from J, with 8 bases between. The germline V gene encodes CDR1 MNHEY and CDR2 SVGEGT. This CDR3 is 13 amino acids long. The CDR3 here is CASSYKGIGELFF. The CDR3 DNA follows: TGTGCCAGCAGTTACAAGGGGATCGGGGAGCTGTTTTTT.

This clone has more than one count but fewer than ten. CDR3 amino acids: CASSLVKEDSPLHF. DNA for the CDR3: TGTGCCAGCAGTTTAGTAAAAGAGGATTCACCCCTCCACTTT. The genes are TRBV2 and TRBJ1-6; unclear D gene. Between the trimmed V and J ends, which lost 5 bases and 8 bases, there was a span of 13 bases. Germline CDR1 reads SNHLY; CDR2 reads FYNNEI. The CDR3 runs to 14 residues.

The CDR3 here is CASSPTGYANYGYTF. In DNA form, the CDR3 reads TGTGCCAGCAGCCCTACTGGTTACGCTAACTATGGCTACACCTTC. The chain couples TRBV6-2 or TRBV6-3 to TRBJ1-2; D is undetermined. Germline assignment: CDR1 MNHEY and CDR2 SVGEGT. The CDR3 runs 15 residues. V lost 6 bases and J 0 bases, leaving 14 bases between the germline ends.

V usage is TRBV2 and J usage is TRBJ2-2; D might be TRBD1 (6 bases). Germline CDR1 and CDR2: SNHLY and FYNNEI. There are 17 residues in the CDR3. V was pared by 3 bases and J by 4 bases, with 18 bases between. DNA of the CDR3: TGTGCCAGCAGTGACCAGCGCAACAGGGCTGGCACCGGGGAGCTGTTTTTT. Translated: CASSDQRNRAGTGELFF.

This clone was observed a handful of times. The V and J genes are TRBV27 and TRBJ2-1, with 7 nucleotides matching TRBD2. The trim removed 4 bases at V and 3 bases at J, leaving 9 bases unmatched. Germline CDR1 and CDR2: MNHEY and SMNVEV (reference sequence). This CDR3 contains 16 residues. Written as DNA, the CDR3 is TGTGCCAGCAGTTCCCAGCGGGGTCTGAACTACAATGAGCAGTTCTTC. Encoded protein: CASSSQRGLNYNEQFF.

The chain is built from TRBV7-8 and TRBJ2-7; 7 nucleotides agree with TRBD1. Germline V CDR1 and CDR2: SGHVS, FQNEAQ. The CDR3 consists of 16 residues. J was trimmed by 0 bases and V by 6 bases; bases with no gene match: 11. As DNA, the CDR3 is TGTGCCAGCAGTCTTCTCGGGACAGCGATCTCCTACGAGCAGTACTTC. Residues: CASSLLGTAISYEQYF.

The CDR3 DNA follows: TGTGCCACCAGCGGGGACAGGTTTAATGAAAAACTGTTTTTT. This sequence encodes CATSGDRFNEKLFF. The rearrangement joins TRBV15 to TRBJ1-4, with 8 bases matching TRBD1. This CDR3 has 14 amino acids. The V segment lost 5 bases and the J segment 4 bases; nucleotides outside the gene matches: 3. Germline CDR1 reads LNHNV; CDR2 reads YYDKDF (reference sequence).

The V gene is TRBV7-9, the J gene TRBJ2-7; 11 nucleotides agree with TRBD2. Germline assignment: CDR1 SEHNR and CDR2 FQNEAQ (reference sequence). CDR3 length: 14 residues. The trim removed 5 bases at V and 4 bases at J, leaving 4 bases unmatched. CDR3 nucleotide sequence: TGTGCCAGCAGCACGACTAGCGGGACTTACGAGCAGTACTTC. Translated: CASSTTSGTYEQYF.

This chain connects TRBV5-4 to TRBJ2-2; D is ambiguous. The CDR3 spans 15 residues. V was shortened by 0 bases and J by 0 bases, with 6 bases between the two germline ends. Germline V lookup: CDR1 SGHNT, CDR2 YYREEE (reference sequence). For the CDR3, the DNA is TGTGCCAGCAGCTTGGGACTTCCGAACACCGGGGAGCTGTTTTTT. The encoded protein is CASSLGLPNTGELFF.

V and J are TRBV9 and TRBJ1-2, with unresolved D. V lost 4 bases to trimming and J lost 8 bases, with 15 bases between them. Germline CDR1 SGDLS, CDR2 YYNGEE. The CDR3 runs 13 residues. CDR3 DNA sequence: TGTGCCAGCAGCCTACCCCCGCGGTGGGGCTACACCTTC. It codes for CASSLPPRWGYTF.

The chain joins TRBV4-1 to TRBJ1-4, with D possibly being TRBD1 (5 bases). Germline lookup yields CDR1 MGHRA and CDR2 YSYEKL. CDR3 length: 18 residues. Trimming removed 0 bases from V and 0 bases from J, with 14 bases in between. The CDR3 loop reads CASSQEGGGSATNEKLFF. CDR3 nucleotides: TGCGCCAGCAGCCAAGAGGGGGGGGGATCTGCAACTAATGAAAAACTGTTTTTT.

The rearrangement joins TRBV28 to TRBJ1-2; D may be TRBD1 (5 bases). Germline V CDR1 and CDR2: MDHEN, SYDVKM. The V end lost 2 bases, the J end lost 4 bases, and 11 bases lay between the germline ends. This CDR3 spans 14 amino acids. CDR3 sequence (DNA): TGTGCCAGCAGTTTAGCGGGGACGGGCTATGGCTACACCTTC. Residues: CASSLAGTGYGYTF.